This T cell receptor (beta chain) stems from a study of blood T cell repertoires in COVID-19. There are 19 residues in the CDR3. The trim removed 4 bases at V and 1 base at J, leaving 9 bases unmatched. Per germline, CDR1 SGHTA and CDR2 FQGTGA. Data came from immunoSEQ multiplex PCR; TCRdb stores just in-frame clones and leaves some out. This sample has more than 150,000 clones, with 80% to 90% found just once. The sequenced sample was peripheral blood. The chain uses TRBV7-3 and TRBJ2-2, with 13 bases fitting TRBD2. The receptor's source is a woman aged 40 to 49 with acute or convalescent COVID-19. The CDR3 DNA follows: TGTGCCAGCAGCTCCCCACTAGCGGGGGGGTCTCAGAACACCGGGGAGCTGTTTTTT. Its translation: CASSSPLAGGSQNTGELFF.